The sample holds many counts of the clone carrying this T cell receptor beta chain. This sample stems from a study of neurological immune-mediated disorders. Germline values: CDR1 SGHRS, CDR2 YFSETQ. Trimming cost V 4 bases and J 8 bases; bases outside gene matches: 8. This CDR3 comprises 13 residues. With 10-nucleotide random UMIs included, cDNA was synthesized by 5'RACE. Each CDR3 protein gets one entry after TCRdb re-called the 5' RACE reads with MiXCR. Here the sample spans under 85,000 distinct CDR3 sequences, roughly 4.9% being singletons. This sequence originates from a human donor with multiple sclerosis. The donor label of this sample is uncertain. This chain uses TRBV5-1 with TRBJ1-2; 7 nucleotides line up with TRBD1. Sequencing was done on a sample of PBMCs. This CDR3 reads CASSPNTGEGYTF. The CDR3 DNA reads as TGCGCCAGCAGCCCCAATACAGGGGAAGGCTACACCTTC.